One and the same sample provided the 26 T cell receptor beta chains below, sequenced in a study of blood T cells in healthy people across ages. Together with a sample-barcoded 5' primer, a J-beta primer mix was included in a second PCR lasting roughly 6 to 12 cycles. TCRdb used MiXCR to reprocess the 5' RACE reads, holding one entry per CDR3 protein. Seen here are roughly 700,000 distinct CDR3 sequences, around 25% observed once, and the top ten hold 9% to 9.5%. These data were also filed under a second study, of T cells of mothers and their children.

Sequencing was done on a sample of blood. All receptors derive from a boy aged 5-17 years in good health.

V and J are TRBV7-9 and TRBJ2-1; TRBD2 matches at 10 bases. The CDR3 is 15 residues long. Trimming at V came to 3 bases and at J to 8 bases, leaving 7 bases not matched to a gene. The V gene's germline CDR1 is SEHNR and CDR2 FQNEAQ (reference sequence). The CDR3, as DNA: TGTGCCAGCAGCTTGTCGGCTAGCGGGAGACATGAGCAGTTCTTC. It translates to CASSLSASGRHEQFF. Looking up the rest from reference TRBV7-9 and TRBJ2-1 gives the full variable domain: DTGVSQNPRHKITKRGQNVTFRCDPISEHNRLYWYRQTLGQGPEFLTYFQNEAQLEKSRLLSDRFSAERPKGSFSTLEIQRTEQGDSAMYLCASSLSASGRHEQFFGPGTRLTVL.

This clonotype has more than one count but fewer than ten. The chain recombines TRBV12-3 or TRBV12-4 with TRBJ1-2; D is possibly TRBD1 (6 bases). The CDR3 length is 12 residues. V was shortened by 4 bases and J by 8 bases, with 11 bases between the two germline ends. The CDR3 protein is CASSSTGLGYTF. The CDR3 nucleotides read TGTGCCAGCAGTTCAACAGGGCTCGGCTACACCTTC.

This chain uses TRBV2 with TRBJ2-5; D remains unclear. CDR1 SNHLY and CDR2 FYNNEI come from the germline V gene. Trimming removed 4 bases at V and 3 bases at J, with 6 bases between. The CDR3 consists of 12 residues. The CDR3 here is CASSATEETQYF. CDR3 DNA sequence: TGTGCCAGCAGTGCGACGGAAGAGACCCAGTACTTC.

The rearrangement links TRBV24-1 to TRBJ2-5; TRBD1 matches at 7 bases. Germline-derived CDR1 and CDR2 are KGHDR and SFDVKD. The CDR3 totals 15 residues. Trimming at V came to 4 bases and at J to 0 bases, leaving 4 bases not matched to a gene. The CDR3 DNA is TGTGCCACCAGTGACGGGGACAGAAACCAAGAGACCCAGTACTTC. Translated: CATSDGDRNQETQYF.

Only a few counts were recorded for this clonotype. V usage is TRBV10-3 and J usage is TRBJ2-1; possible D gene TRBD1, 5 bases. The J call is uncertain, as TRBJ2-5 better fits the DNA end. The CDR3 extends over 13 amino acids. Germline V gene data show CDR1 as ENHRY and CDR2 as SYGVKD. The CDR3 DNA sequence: TGTGCCATCAGGCAGGGAACGCAAGAGACCCAGTACTTC. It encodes CAIRQGTQETQYF.

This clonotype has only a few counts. CDR3 sequence: CSAQEGETQYF. The CDR3 bases are TGCAGCGCCCAGGAGGGAGAGACCCAGTACTTC. The chain employs TRBV29-1 and TRBJ2-5, with D possibly matching TRBD2 (6 bases). The CDR3 runs to 11 residues. Germline-derived CDR1 and CDR2 are SQVTM and ANQGSEA. V was cut by 7 bases and J by 4 bases, with 10 bases left in between. The complete variable domain, with remaining parts taken from reference TRBV29-1 and TRBJ2-5, reads SAVISQKPSRDICQRGTSLTIQCQVDSQVTMMFWYRQQPGQSLTLIATANQGSEATYESGFVIDKFPISRPNLTFSTLTVSNMSPEDSSIYLCSAQEGETQYFGPGTRLLVL.

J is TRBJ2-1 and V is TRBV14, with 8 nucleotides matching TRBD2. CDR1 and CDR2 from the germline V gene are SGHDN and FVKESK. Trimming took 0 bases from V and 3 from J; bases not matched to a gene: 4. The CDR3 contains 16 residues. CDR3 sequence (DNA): TGTGCCAGCAGCCAAGATTGGGCGGGGGGCTACAATGAGCAGTTCTTC. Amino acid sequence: CASSQDWAGGYNEQFF.

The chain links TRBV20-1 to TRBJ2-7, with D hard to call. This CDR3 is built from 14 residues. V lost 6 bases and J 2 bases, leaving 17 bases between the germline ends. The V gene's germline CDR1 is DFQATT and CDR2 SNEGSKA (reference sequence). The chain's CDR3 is CSASRGRTPYEQYF. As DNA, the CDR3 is TGCAGTGCGAGTCGCGGCCGGACCCCCTACGAGCAGTACTTC.

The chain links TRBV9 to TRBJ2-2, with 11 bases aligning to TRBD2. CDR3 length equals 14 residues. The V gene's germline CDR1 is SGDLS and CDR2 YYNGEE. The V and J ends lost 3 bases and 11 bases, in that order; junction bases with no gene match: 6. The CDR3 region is CASSAPGLAEELFF. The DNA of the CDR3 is TGTGCCAGCAGCGCACCGGGACTAGCGGAAGAGCTGTTTTTT.

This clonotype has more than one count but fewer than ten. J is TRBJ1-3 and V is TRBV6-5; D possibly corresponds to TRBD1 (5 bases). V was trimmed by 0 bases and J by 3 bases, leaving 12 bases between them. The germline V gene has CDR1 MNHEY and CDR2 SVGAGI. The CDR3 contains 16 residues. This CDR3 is CASSYSKGAVGNTIYF. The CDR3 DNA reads TGTGCCAGCAGTTACTCGAAAGGGGCAGTTGGAAACACCATATATTTT.

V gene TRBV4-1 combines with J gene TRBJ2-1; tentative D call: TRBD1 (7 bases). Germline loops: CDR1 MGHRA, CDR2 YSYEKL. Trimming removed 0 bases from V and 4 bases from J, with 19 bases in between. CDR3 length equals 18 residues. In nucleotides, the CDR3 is TGCGCCAGCAGCCAAGATGAGGGGGCGGCTAGCGTATACAATGAGCAGTTCTTC. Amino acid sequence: CASSQDEGAASVYNEQFF.

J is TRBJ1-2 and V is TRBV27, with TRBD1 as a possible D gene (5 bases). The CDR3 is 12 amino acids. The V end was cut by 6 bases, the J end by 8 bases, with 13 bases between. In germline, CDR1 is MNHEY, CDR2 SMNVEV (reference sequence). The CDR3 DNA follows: TGTGCCAGCAGGGGGGGAAGCAGCGGCTACACCTTC. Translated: CASRGGSSGYTF.

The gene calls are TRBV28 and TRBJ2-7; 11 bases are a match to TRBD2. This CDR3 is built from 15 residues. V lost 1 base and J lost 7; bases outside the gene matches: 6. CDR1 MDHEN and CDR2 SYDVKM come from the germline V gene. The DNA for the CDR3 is TGTGCCAGCAGTTTATTAGCGGGAGGGCCCTGGGAGCAGTACTTC. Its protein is CASSLLAGGPWEQYF.

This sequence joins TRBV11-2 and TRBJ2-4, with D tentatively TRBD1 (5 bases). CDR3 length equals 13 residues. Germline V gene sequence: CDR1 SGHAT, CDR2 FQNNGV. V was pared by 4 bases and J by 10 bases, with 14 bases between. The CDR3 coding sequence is TGTGCCAGCAGCTCATCCCAGGGTTGGATTCAGTACTTC. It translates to CASSSSQGWIQYF.

Here the CDR3 reads CASSKITGNSQFF. The CDR3 DNA is TGTGCCAGCAGCAAAATAACAGGGAACTCTCAGTTCTTC. This rearrangement joins TRBV3-1 to TRBJ2-1; possible D gene TRBD1, 6 bases. V was shortened by 5 bases and J by 13 bases, with 18 bases between the two germline ends. Per germline, CDR1 LGHDT and CDR2 YNNKEL (reference sequence). CDR3 size: 13 residues.

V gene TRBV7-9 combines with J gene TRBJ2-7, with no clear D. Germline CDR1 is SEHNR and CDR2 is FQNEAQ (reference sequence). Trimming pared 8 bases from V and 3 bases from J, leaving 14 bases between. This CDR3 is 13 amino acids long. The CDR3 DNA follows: TGTGCCAGCTCCTCAGGCGGCCGCTACGAGCAGTACTTC. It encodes CASSSGGRYEQYF.

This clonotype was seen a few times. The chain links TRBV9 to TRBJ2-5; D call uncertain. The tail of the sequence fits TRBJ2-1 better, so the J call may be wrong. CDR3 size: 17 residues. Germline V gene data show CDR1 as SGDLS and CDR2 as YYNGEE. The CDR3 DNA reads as TGTGCCAGCAGCCAAGGGTCTCGCGTACTCGCATACAATGAGCAGTTCTTC. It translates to CASSQGSRVLAYNEQFF.

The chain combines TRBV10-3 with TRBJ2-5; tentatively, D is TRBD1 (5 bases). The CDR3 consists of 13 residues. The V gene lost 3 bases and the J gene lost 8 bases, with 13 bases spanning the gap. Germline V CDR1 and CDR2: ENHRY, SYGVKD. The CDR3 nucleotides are TGTGCCATCAGTGAAATGGGCAGGGAAACCCAGTACTTC. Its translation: CAISEMGRETQYF.

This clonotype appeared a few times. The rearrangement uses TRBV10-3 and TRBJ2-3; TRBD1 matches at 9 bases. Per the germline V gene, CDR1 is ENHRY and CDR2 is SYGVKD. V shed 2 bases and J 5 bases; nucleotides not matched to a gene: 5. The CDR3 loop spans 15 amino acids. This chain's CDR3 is CAISEGQGHGDTQYF. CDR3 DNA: TGTGCCATCAGTGAGGGACAGGGGCACGGAGATACGCAGTATTTT.

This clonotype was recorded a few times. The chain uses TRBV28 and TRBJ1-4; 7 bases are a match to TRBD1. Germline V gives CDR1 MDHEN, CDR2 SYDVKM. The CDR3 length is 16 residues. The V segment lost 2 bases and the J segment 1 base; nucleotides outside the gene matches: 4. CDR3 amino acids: CASSLDREGTNEKLFF. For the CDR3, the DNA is TGTGCCAGCAGTTTAGACAGGGAAGGAACTAATGAAAAACTGTTTTTT.

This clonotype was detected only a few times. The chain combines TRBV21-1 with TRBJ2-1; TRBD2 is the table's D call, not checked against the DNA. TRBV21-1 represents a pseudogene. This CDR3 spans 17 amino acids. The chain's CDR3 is CASSKVLGARSYNEQFF. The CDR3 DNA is TGTGCCAGCAGCAAAGTTTTAGGGGCCCGGAGTTACAATGAGCAGTTCTTC.

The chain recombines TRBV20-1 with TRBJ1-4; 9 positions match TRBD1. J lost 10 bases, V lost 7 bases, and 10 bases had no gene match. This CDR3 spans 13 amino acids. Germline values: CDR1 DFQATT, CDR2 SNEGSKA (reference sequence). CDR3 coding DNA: TGCAGTGTCCCGGGACAGGGTAGGGGAAAACTGTTTTTT. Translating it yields CSVPGQGRGKLFF.

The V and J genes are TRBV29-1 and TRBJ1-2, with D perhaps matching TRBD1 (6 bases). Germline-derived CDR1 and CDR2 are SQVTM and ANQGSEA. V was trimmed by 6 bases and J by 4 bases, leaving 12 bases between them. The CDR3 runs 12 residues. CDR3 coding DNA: TGCAGCGTCCACAGGGAGGGCTATGGCTACACCTTC. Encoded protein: CSVHREGYGYTF.

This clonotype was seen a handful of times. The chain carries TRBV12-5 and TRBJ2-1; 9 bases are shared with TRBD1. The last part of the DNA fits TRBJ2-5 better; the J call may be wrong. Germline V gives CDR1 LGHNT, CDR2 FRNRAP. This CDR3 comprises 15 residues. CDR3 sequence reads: CASGFPSTGGETQYF. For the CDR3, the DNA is TGTGCTAGTGGTTTCCCCTCAACAGGGGGCGAGACCCAGTACTTC.

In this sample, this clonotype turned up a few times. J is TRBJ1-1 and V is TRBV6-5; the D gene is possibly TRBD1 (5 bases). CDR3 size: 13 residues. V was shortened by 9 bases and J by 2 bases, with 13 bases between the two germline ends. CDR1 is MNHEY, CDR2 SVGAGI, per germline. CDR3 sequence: CASGRGENTEAFF. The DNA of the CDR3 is TGTGCCAGTGGACGGGGGGAAAACACTGAAGCTTTCTTT.

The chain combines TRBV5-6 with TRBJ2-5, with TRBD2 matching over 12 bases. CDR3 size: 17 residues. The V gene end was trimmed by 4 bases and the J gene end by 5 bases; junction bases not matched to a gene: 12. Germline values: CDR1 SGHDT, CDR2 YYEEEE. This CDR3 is CASSIQLAGGRWETQYF. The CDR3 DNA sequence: TGTGCCAGCAGCATTCAACTAGCGGGGGGCCGGTGGGAGACCCAGTACTTC. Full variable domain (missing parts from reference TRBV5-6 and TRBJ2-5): DAGVTQSPTHLIKTRGQQVTLRCSPKSGHDTVSWYQQALGQGPQFIFQYYEEEERQRGNFPDRFSGHQFPNYSSELNVNALLLGDSALYLCASSIQLAGGRWETQYFGPGTRLLVL.